This is a list of T cell receptor beta chains from one sample in a study of CD8 T cells in ankylosing spondylitis. TCRdb processed the 5' RACE reads anew with MiXCR; each CDR3 protein has one entry. The sample records roughly 250,000 distinct CDR3 sequences, about 10% being singletons. The material sequenced was blood, either unsorted or a sorted T cell fraction (not recorded which). These TCRs come from a male donor with ankylosing spondylitis or in good health (not recorded which). CDR3s include the opening cysteine and the closing phenylalanine or tryptophan. Each record gives: clone size, V gene, D gene, J gene, CDR3 protein, CDR3 DNA. A D gene is named only where the DNA matches it firmly. Clone sizes are given selectively: once, few, many, or a class where the clone is expanded.

>many|TRBV20-1|.|TRBJ1-6
CSARDPRSSYNSPLHF
TGCAGTGCTAGAGATCCCCGGAGCTCCTATAATTCACCCCTCCACTTT
>many|TRBV7-9|.|TRBJ2-3
CASSWRASGTDTQYF
TGTGCCAGCAGCTGGAGGGCTAGCGGCACAGATACGCAGTATTTT
>many|TRBV20-1|.|TRBJ1-1
CSAPIQGHEAFF
TGCAGTGCTCCTATTCAGGGACATGAAGCTTTCTTT
>many|TRBV20-1|TRBD1|TRBJ1-2
CSARDRGNYGYTF
TGCAGTGCTAGAGACAGGGGGAACTATGGCTACACCTTC
>many|TRBV6-2/TRBV6-3|.|TRBJ2-7
CASSYSTGFSYEQYF
TGTGCCAGCAGTTACTCGACAGGTTTCTCCTACGAGCAGTACTTC
>many|TRBV29-1|.|TRBJ1-2
CSVELGAEGYTF
TGCAGCGTTGAACTGGGGGCAGAGGGCTACACCTTC
>many|TRBV12-3/TRBV12-4|.|TRBJ1-5
CASSPVARDQPQHF
TGTGCCAGCAGTCCAGTTGCCAGGGATCAGCCCCAGCATTTT
>many|TRBV19|.|TRBJ2-6
CASSVAGTSFSGANVLTF
TGTGCCAGTAGTGTAGCCGGGACATCATTCTCTGGGGCCAACGTCCTGACTTTC
>few|TRBV5-1|.|TRBJ1-2
CASSFDLAGGYTF
TGCGCCAGCAGTTTCGACCTCGCGGGGGGCTACACCTTC
>few|TRBV7-9|TRBD1|TRBJ1-1
CASSTRTGTRTEAFF
TGTGCCAGCAGTACCCGGACAGGGACTAGGACTGAAGCTTTCTTT
>many|TRBV7-9|.|TRBJ1-1
CASSLYPGTLNTEAFF
TGTGCCAGCAGCTTATATCCCGGGACGTTGAACACTGAAGCTTTCTTT
>few|TRBV5-7|.|TRBJ2-6
CASSSRLLSGANVLTF
TGTGCCAGCAGCTCCAGGCTACTCTCTGGGGCCAACGTCCTGACTTTC
>.|TRBV11-2|.|TRBJ2-7
CAGSLDPGPYEQYF
TGTGCCGGCAGCTTAGATCCAGGGCCCTACGAGCAGTACTTC
>few|TRBV19|.|TRBJ2-1
CASSIDSGSFSYNEQFF
TGTGCCAGTAGTATAGATAGTGGGAGCTTCTCCTACAATGAGCAGTTCTTC
>.|TRBV12-3/TRBV12-4|TRBD1|TRBJ2-7
CASSRDRGPEQYF
TGTGCCAGCAGCCGGGACAGGGGGCCCGAGCAGTACTTC
>many|TRBV11-1|TRBD2|TRBJ2-7
CASSFGLAVIYEQYF
TGTGCCAGCAGCTTCGGCCTAGCGGTTATCTACGAGCAGTACTTC
>many|TRBV6-1|TRBD1|TRBJ2-7
CASSVRQGSLGYEQYF
TGTGCCAGCAGTGTCCGACAGGGGTCTTTGGGGTACGAGCAGTACTTC
>few|TRBV7-2|TRBD1|TRBJ1-2
CASSLATGQGNYGYTF
TGTGCCAGCAGCTTAGCGACCGGACAGGGGAACTATGGCTACACCTTC
>many|TRBV6-1|.|TRBJ2-1
CASTLFGDTYNEQFF
TGTGCCAGCACCCTCTTCGGCGACACCTACAATGAGCAGTTCTTC
>.|TRBV12-3/TRBV12-4|.|TRBJ2-5
CASSFGGPQETQYF
TGTGCCAGCAGTTTTGGGGGGCCCCAAGAGACCCAGTACTTC
>many|TRBV5-1|.|TRBJ2-5
CASSGLTQETQYF
TGCGCCAGCAGTGGCCTGACCCAAGAGACCCAGTACTTC
>many|TRBV15|.|TRBJ1-1
CATSRARGLNTEAFF
TGTGCCACCAGCAGAGCCAGAGGTCTGAACACTGAAGCTTTCTTT
>few|TRBV18|.|TRBJ1-6
CASSPWGPGNSPLHF
TGTGCCAGCTCACCGTGGGGGCCCGGGAATTCACCCCTCCACTTT
>many|TRBV2|.|TRBJ2-7
CASSSNEQYF
TGTGCCAGCAGTAGCAACGAGCAGTACTTC
>.|TRBV5-1|.|TRBJ2-7
CASSLVEGVSYEQYF
TGCGCCAGCAGCTTGGTTGAGGGAGTCTCCTACGAGCAGTACTTC
>few|TRBV11-3|.|TRBJ1-1
CASSLDGQRNTEAFF
TGTGCCAGCAGCTTAGACGGACAACGAAACACTGAAGCTTTCTTT
>few|TRBV7-9|TRBD1|TRBJ1-6
CASSPAVGQSKPSPLHF
TGTGCCAGCAGCCCAGCCGTGGGACAGAGCAAACCTTCACCCCTCCACTTT
>many|TRBV9|TRBD1|TRBJ2-3
CASSALTGGTATDTQYF
TGTGCCAGCAGCGCCTTGACAGGGGGTACAGCCACAGATACGCAGTATTTT
>.|TRBV7-9|.|TRBJ2-2
CASSLHREVNTGELFF
TGTGCCAGCAGCCTACACCGGGAAGTTAACACCGGGGAGCTGTTTTTT
>.|TRBV3-1|.|TRBJ1-5
CAGSQGTYNQPQHF
TGTGCCGGCAGCCAAGGCACCTATAATCAGCCCCAGCATTTT
>.|TRBV21-1|.|TRBJ2-3
CASSPSLRDLPTDTQYF
TGTGCCAGCAGCCCTTCCCTTCGGGATCTCCCCACAGATACGCAGTATTTT
>many|TRBV30|.|TRBJ1-4
CAWSVLGQNNEKLFF
TGTGCCTGGAGTGTACTGGGACAAAATAATGAAAAACTGTTTTTT